This T cell receptor (beta chain) was sequenced during a study of T cell changes during pregnancy in multiple sclerosis. Profiling relied on immunoSEQ multiplex PCR, and the TCRdb table lists in-frame clones only, not all of them. The sample shows 95,000 to 100,000 clones, roughly 94% of them seen only once. Sequences were derived from peripheral blood, sampled after pregnancy. The sequence came from a female donor in good health, enrolled as a control in a pregnancy study.

The CDR3 sequence is CASLGQATTGELFF. CDR3 nucleotide sequence: TGTGCCAGCTTGGGACAGGCAACCACCGGGGAGCTGTTTTTT. The chain uses TRBV2 and TRBJ2-2, with 8 bases lining up with TRBD1. The CDR3 covers 14 residues. Germline values: CDR1 SNHLY, CDR2 FYNNEI. Trimming at V came to 8 bases and at J to 4 bases, leaving 6 bases not matched to a gene.